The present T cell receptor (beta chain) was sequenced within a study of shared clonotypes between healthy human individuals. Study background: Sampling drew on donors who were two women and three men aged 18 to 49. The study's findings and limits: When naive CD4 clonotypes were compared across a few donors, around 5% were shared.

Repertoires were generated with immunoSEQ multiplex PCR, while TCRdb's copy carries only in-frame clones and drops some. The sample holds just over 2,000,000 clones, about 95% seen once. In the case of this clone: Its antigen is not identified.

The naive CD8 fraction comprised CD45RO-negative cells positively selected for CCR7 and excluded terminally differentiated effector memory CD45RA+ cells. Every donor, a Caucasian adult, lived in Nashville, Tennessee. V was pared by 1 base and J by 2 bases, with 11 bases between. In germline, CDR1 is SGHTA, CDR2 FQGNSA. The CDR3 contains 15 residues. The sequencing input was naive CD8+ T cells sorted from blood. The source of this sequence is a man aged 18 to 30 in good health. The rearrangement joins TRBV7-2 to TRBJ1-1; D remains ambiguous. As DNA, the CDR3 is TGTGCCAGCAGCTTAGGGGTCGCAGGAAACACTGAAGCTTTCTTT. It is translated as CASSLGVAGNTEAFF.